The source of this TCR beta chain is a study of blood T cell repertoires in COVID-19. As for the study in general: COVID-19 samples, acute and convalescent, were from the United States, Italy and Spain. PBMCs, B-cell-depleted T cells, or T cells were the source of the cDNA or gDNA that made up the material.

V shed 0 bases, J shed 5 bases, and the junction held 6 bases outside the gene matches. CDR3 size: 15 residues. Looked up from germline, CDR1 is SGDLS and CDR2 is YYNGEE. Per the authors' pipeline: Reference gene primer amplification in the assay estimated nucleated cell counts. Repertoires were generated with immunoSEQ multiplex PCR, while TCRdb's copy carries only in-frame clones and drops some. V, J and clone size are those of that table, while D and trimming were read from the DNA. Of 170,000 or so clones in the sample, just under 90% are singletons; the top ten hold about 1%. The chain employs TRBV9 and TRBJ2-5; TRBD2 matches 8 bases. The sequence was obtained from a woman in her late teens or twenties who had recovered from COVID-19. Material for sequencing was peripheral blood. CDR3 protein: CASSVGGSGAETQYF. The CDR3 nucleotides read TGTGCCAGCAGCGTAGGTGGTAGCGGGGCGGAGACCCAGTACTTC. The full variable domain, rest sourced from reference TRBV9 and TRBJ2-5, is DSGVTQTPKHLITATGQRVTLRCSPRSGDLSVYWYQQSLDQGLQFLIQYYNGEERAKGNILERFSAQQFPDLHSELNLSSLELGDSALYFCASSVGGSGAETQYFGPGTRLLVL.